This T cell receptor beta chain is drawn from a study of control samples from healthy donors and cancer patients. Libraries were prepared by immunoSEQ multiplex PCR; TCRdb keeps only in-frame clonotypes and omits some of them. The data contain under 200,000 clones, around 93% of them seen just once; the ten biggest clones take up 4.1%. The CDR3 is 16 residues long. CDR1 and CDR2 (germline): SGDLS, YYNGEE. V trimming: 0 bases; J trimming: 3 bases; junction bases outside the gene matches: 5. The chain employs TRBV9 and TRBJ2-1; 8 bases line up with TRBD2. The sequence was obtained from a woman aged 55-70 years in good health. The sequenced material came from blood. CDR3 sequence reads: CASSVGTGGLYNEQFF. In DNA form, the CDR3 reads TGTGCCAGCAGCGTAGGAACGGGGGGGCTCTACAATGAGCAGTTCTTC.